This passage covers 30 T cell receptor beta chains from one sample sequenced in a study of beta chain features in type 1 diabetes. Reverse transcribing all isolated RNA meant expressed TCRB transcripts were sequenced. Repertoires were generated with immunoSEQ multiplex PCR, while TCRdb's copy carries only in-frame clones and drops some. The profile shows under 450,000 clones, about 15% of them singletons. Sequenced sample: naive CD4+ T cells from blood. Every receptor here comes from a man aged 25-45 years in good health.

This clone was recorded a few times. The chain joins TRBV27 to TRBJ1-3; unclear D gene. Germline CDR1 and CDR2: MNHEY and SMNVEV (reference sequence). CDR3 length equals 14 residues. The V and J ends lost 6 bases and 2 bases respectively, with 11 bases between them. Written as DNA, the CDR3 is TGTGCCAGCAGACGAACGCAAACTGGAAACACCATATATTTT. Translation gives CASRRTQTGNTIYF.

The chain has TRBV30 and TRBJ2-3, with 7 bases aligning to TRBD2. The V gene's germline CDR1 is GTSNPN and CDR2 SVGIG (reference sequence). The J segment lost 1 base and the V segment lost 7 bases, leaving 5 bases of the junction unmatched. The CDR3 is made up of 13 amino acids. CDR3 nucleotides: TGTGCCTTACGGGGAGGGGGCACAGATACGCAGTATTTT. Protein sequence: CALRGGGTDTQYF.

The rearrangement links TRBV20-1 to TRBJ2-1; the match to TRBD2 covers 7 bases. The germline gives CDR1 DFQATT, CDR2 SNEGSKA (reference sequence). This CDR3 has 11 amino acids. Trimming took 3 bases from V and 14 from J; bases not matched to a gene: 7. CDR3 protein: CSASSGRGEFF. The CDR3 DNA follows: TGCAGTGCTAGTTCCGGACGGGGGGAGTTCTTC.

This clone turned up a few times. The CDR3 here is CASSLDPLPEDTQYF. CDR3 DNA: TGTGCCAGCAGCTTAGATCCCCTACCTGAGGATACGCAGTATTTT. V gene TRBV7-2 combines with J gene TRBJ2-3; D not certain. The CDR3 runs to 15 residues. The V end was cut by 1 base, the J end by 6 bases, with 14 bases between. CDR1 and CDR2 from the germline V gene are SGHTA and FQGNSA. The variable domain in full, completed from reference TRBV7-2 and TRBJ2-3, reads GAGVSQSPSNKVTEKGKDVELRCDPISGHTALYWYRQSLGQGLEFLIYFQGNSAPDKSGLPSDRFSAERTGGSVSTLTIQRTQQEDSAVYLCASSLDPLPEDTQYFGPGTRLTVL.

This chain links TRBV14 with TRBJ1-2, with a weak D call TRBD1 (6 bases). The CDR3 consists of 15 residues. Germline V lookup: CDR1 SGHDN, CDR2 FVKESK. The V end lost 0 bases, the J end lost 5 bases, and 13 bases lay between the germline ends. CDR3 sequence reads: CASSQDAGALYGYTF. The DNA of the CDR3 is TGTGCCAGCAGCCAAGATGCAGGGGCCCTTTATGGCTACACCTTC.

The sample holds a few counts of this clone. The chain combines TRBV5-6 with TRBJ2-3; 9 bases line up with TRBD2. V gave up 0 bases and J gave up 2 bases; unmatched junction bases: 4. CDR1 is SGHDT and CDR2 is YYEEEE in the germline V gene. CDR3 length: 16 amino acids. This CDR3 reads CASSLGPSGITDTQYF. Written as DNA, the CDR3 is TGTGCCAGCAGCTTGGGTCCTAGCGGGATCACAGATACGCAGTATTTT.

This chain links TRBV7-9 with TRBJ2-1; perhaps TRBD1 as D (5 bases). The V gene lost 1 base and the J gene lost 10 bases, with 17 bases spanning the gap. The CDR3 is 15 residues long. Germline CDR1 SEHNR, CDR2 FQNEAQ (reference sequence). This CDR3 is CASSLGGQRVNEQFF. The CDR3 nucleotides read TGTGCCAGCAGCTTAGGGGGCCAAAGGGTAAACGAGCAGTTCTTC.

J is TRBJ2-7 and V is TRBV9; D may be TRBD1 (6 bases). V gave up 3 bases and J gave up 3 bases, with 13 bases separating them. Germline loops: CDR1 SGDLS, CDR2 YYNGEE. The CDR3 is 14 residues long. The DNA of the CDR3 is TGTGCCAGCAGCGGACCGGGACAACTCTACGAGCAGTACGTC. It codes for CASSGPGQLYEQYV.

The chain recombines TRBV30 with TRBJ2-5; no clear D. The V and J ends lost 0 bases and 4 bases respectively, with 6 bases between them. CDR3 length equals 12 residues. CDR1 is GTSNPN, CDR2 SVGIG, per germline (reference sequence). The DNA of the CDR3 is TGTGCCTGGAGTGTAAACCTAGAGACCCAGTACTTC. Protein: CAWSVNLETQYF.

This clone was detected only a few times. This chain links TRBV6-6 with TRBJ1-1; no clear D gene. Trimming took off 6 bases at V and 6 bases at J, with 14 bases between the two ends. This CDR3 comprises 13 residues. CDR1 is MNHNY and CDR2 is SVGAGI in the germline V gene (reference sequence). CDR3 region: CASSLRSGAEAFF. The DNA of the CDR3 is TGTGCCAGCAGCCTTAGGAGTGGCGCTGAAGCTTTCTTT.

This clone was recorded a few times. The J gene is TRBJ2-1, the V gene TRBV5-6, with TRBD2 matching 11 bases. The V gene end was trimmed by 4 bases and the J gene end by 3 bases; junction bases not matched to a gene: 12. CDR1 is SGHDT and CDR2 is YYEEEE in the germline V gene. CDR3 length: 18 residues. CDR3 sequence: CASSTQSLGLAVYNEQFF. The CDR3 DNA follows: TGTGCCAGCAGCACTCAGTCCTTGGGACTAGCGGTCTACAATGAGCAGTTCTTC.

The rearrangement links TRBV30 to TRBJ1-2, with TRBD1 identical over 9 bases. Losses at the gene ends were 0 bases for V and 2 bases for J; bases not matched to a gene: 1. The CDR3 is 14 amino acids. CDR1 and CDR2 from the germline V gene are GTSNPN and SVGIG (reference sequence). CDR3 DNA: TGTGCCTGGAGTGTTACAGGGGGCAACTATGGCTACACCTTC. Residues: CAWSVTGGNYGYTF.

V and J are TRBV5-1 and TRBJ1-1, with D hard to call. V shed 0 bases and J shed 4 bases, with 4 bases lying between them. The CDR3 consists of 12 residues. CDR1 is SGHRS and CDR2 is YFSETQ in the germline V gene. In DNA, the CDR3 is TGCGCCAGCAGCTTGGGTTCCACTGAAGCTTTCTTT. Translated, it gives CASSLGSTEAFF.

This clone was recorded a few times. The V call is TRBV4-3, the J call TRBJ1-5, with D tentatively TRBD1 (5 bases). Germline lookup yields CDR1 LGHNA and CDR2 YSLEER. V lost 0 bases and J lost 4, with 10 bases in between. CDR3 length: 15 amino acids. The CDR3 sequence: CASSQDLGTNQPQHF. The DNA of the CDR3 is TGCGCCAGCAGCCAAGATCTTGGGACGAATCAGCCCCAGCATTTT.

CDR3 in amino acids: CASSSQQGAADTQYF. CDR3 nucleotide sequence: TGTGCCAGCAGCTCCCAACAGGGAGCAGCAGATACGCAGTATTTT. The chain recombines TRBV7-3 with TRBJ2-3; TRBD1 is a possible D gene (6 bases). The germline V gene has CDR1 SGHTA and CDR2 FQGTGA. CDR3 length: 15 amino acids. Trimming cost V 4 bases and J 4 bases, with 15 bases left between them.

This clone has a handful of counts. This chain connects TRBV10-3 to TRBJ2-3; 10 bases are shared with TRBD1. Germline CDR1 and CDR2: ENHRY and SYGVKD. Trimming at V came to 2 bases and at J to 4 bases, leaving 6 bases not matched to a gene. This CDR3 contains 16 residues. In DNA form, the CDR3 reads TGTGCCATCAGTGAGGACAGGGGGCCTTCGGCAGATACGCAGTATTTT. It is translated as CAISEDRGPSADTQYF.

Concerning this clone: Germline and junction disagree at one end, which may indicate a read error. The identical CDR3 is also encoded by other nucleotide sequences in the sample. The chain has TRBV25-1 and TRBJ2-3, with unresolved D. CDR3 length equals 13 residues. Germline CDR1 is MGHDK and CDR2 is SYGVNS. The CDR3 nucleotides are TGTGCCAGCAGTGTAACAAGCACAGATACGCAGTATTTC. It specifies CASSVTSTDTQYF.

The gene calls are TRBV5-4 and TRBJ2-1; D gene uncertain. Trimming shortened V by 0 bases and J by 7 bases, and 11 bases separated the two germline ends. The CDR3 length is 14 residues. CDR1 SGHNT and CDR2 YYREEE come from the germline V gene (reference sequence). DNA of the CDR3: TGTGCCAGCAGCTTGGTGGCTGCCCGAAATGAGCAGTTCTTC. It codes for CASSLVAARNEQFF.

The V and J genes are TRBV28 and TRBJ2-7; D tentatively fits TRBD1 or TRBD2 (5 bases each). The length of the CDR3 is 14 residues. V shed 6 bases and J shed 0 bases, with 12 bases lying between them. Germline CDR1 and CDR2: MDHEN and SYDVKM. The CDR3 region is CASSGTASSYEQYF. In DNA, the CDR3 is TGTGCCAGCAGCGGGACGGCGAGCTCCTACGAGCAGTACTTC.

Details on this clone: Other DNA sequences in this sample translate to the same CDR3. The chain uses TRBV7-9 and TRBJ2-7; D may be TRBD1 or TRBD2 (5 bases each). Germline V gene data show CDR1 as SEHNR and CDR2 as FQNEAQ (reference sequence). The CDR3 has 13 amino acids. V was clipped by 6 bases and J by 4 bases, with 13 bases between them. Here the CDR3 DNA reads TGTGCCAGCAGTTCATCAGGGAGTTACGAGCAGTACGTC. Translation: CASSSSGSYEQYV.

This clone was seen more than once but under ten times. The sample contains more than one DNA sequence encoding this CDR3. V and J are TRBV20-1 and TRBJ1-2, with D unresolved. V was pared by 3 bases and J by 0 bases, with 2 bases between. Germline values: CDR1 DFQATT, CDR2 SNEGSKA (reference sequence). CDR3 length: 11 amino acids. This CDR3 reads CSARTNYGYTF. The CDR3 coding sequence is TGCAGTGCTAGGACTAACTATGGCTACACCTTC.

The rearrangement uses TRBV7-6 and TRBJ2-5, with a tentative D call TRBD2 (5 bases). The CDR3 loop spans 15 amino acids. V lost 5 bases, J lost 0 bases, and 13 bases lay in between. CDR1 and CDR2 (germline): SGHVS, FNYEAQ. This CDR3 is CASSLEGRNQETQYF. The DNA for the CDR3 is TGTGCCAGCAGCCTAGAGGGTCGGAACCAAGAGACCCAGTACTTC.

The chain joins TRBV7-6 to TRBJ2-3; D may be TRBD2 (5 bases). The CDR3 is 14 amino acids. V was trimmed by 5 bases and J by 2 bases, leaving 11 bases between them. Looked up from germline, CDR1 is SGHVS and CDR2 is FNYEAQ. The chain's CDR3 is CASSLGISTDTQYF. The CDR3 coding sequence is TGTGCCAGCAGCCTCGGGATTTCCACAGATACGCAGTATTTT.

This clone has only a few counts. The V call is TRBV5-6, the J call TRBJ2-1, with 13 bases fitting TRBD2. Trimming took 4 bases from V and 7 from J; bases not matched to a gene: 5. There are 15 residues in the CDR3. The germline V gene has CDR1 SGHDT and CDR2 YYEEEE. As DNA, the CDR3 is TGTGCCAGCAGCAGGGGACTAGCGGGACTAAATGAGCAGTTCTTC. Translating gives CASSRGLAGLNEQFF.

Only a few counts were recorded for this clone. The chain couples TRBV7-9 to TRBJ2-2; D might be TRBD1 (5 bases). The V end was cut by 5 bases, the J end by 3 bases, with 7 bases between. The CDR3 extends over 13 amino acids. Looked up from germline, CDR1 is SEHNR and CDR2 is FQNEAQ (reference sequence). The CDR3 DNA reads as TGTGCCAGCAGCCTGACAGACACCGGGGAGCTGTTTTTT. This sequence encodes CASSLTDTGELFF.

This clone has more than one count but fewer than ten. The J gene is TRBJ2-1, the V gene TRBV30; 9 positions match TRBD2. This CDR3 comprises 15 residues. V shed 4 bases, J shed 6 bases, and the junction held 10 bases outside the gene matches. In germline, CDR1 is GTSNPN, CDR2 SVGIG (reference sequence). The CDR3 loop reads CAWKMPGLAANEQFF. CDR3 coding DNA: TGTGCCTGGAAAATGCCGGGACTAGCAGCCAATGAGCAGTTCTTC.

As DNA, the CDR3 is TGCGCCAGCAGCCAAGATCCGGGACACAACTCACCCCTCCACTTT. As protein: CASSQDPGHNSPLHF. The genes are TRBV4-3 and TRBJ1-6; possibly TRBD1 for D (6 bases). Looked up from germline, CDR1 is LGHNA and CDR2 is YSLEER. The CDR3 is 15 residues long. The germline V and J ends were trimmed by 0 bases and 10 bases, with 13 bases remaining between them.

This clone was counted only a few times. The chain combines TRBV7-8 with TRBJ2-1; TRBD1 aligns across 7 bases. The CDR3 extends over 14 amino acids. J gave up 9 bases and V 4 bases, and 9 bases lay outside the gene matches. The germline V gene encodes CDR1 SGHVS and CDR2 FQNEAQ. CDR3 bases: TGTGCCAGCAGCTCCTTTACAGGGGAGAGTGAGCAGTTCTTC. Translating gives CASSSFTGESEQFF.

The rearrangement joins TRBV7-8 to TRBJ2-1, with 8 bases matching TRBD2. The V gene's germline CDR1 is SGHVS and CDR2 FQNEAQ. Trimming took 2 bases from V and 14 from J; bases not matched to a gene: 5. CDR3 size: 12 residues. The CDR3 region has the DNA TGTGCCAGCAGCTTAAAGGGACTAGATAAGTTCTTC. This sequence encodes CASSLKGLDKFF.

V is TRBV6-5 and J is TRBJ1-2, with a tentative D call TRBD1 (5 bases). The V and J ends lost 2 bases and 3 bases respectively, with 10 bases between them. The CDR3 contains 14 residues. CDR1 MNHEY and CDR2 SVGAGI come from the germline V gene. The CDR3, as DNA: TGTGCCAGCAGTTACGGGGGAGGCGACTATGGCTACACCTTC. Amino acids: CASSYGGGDYGYTF.